The 3 T cell receptor beta chains below were found in one sample sequenced in a study of cytomegalovirus exposure and HLA in healthy donors. Use of 60 Vbeta and 13 Jbeta primers characterized the PCR. The table came from immunoSEQ multiplex PCR; TCRdb's copy has only in-frame clones and leaves some out. The repertoire consists of 60,000 to 90,000 clones, with about 67% occurring once and the leading ten covering approximately 7.6%. The specimen was PBMCs. Receptor source: a man aged 35 to 55 in good health and CMV-seropositive.

The chain has TRBV2 and TRBJ2-5; 11 bases are shared with TRBD2. The CDR3 is 13 amino acids. Germline lookup yields CDR1 SNHLY and CDR2 FYNNEI. V was pared by 11 bases and J by 5 bases, with 7 bases of the junction left unmatched. The CDR3 DNA is TGTGCCGACACTAGCGGGAGTAGGGAGACCCAGTACTTC. Residues: CADTSGSRETQYF.

This rearrangement joins TRBV7-9 to TRBJ1-1; D gene uncertain. The CDR3 spans 13 residues. CDR1 SEHNR and CDR2 FQNEAQ come from the germline V gene (reference sequence). V was shortened by 6 bases and J by 5 bases, with 13 bases between the two germline ends. CDR3 in DNA: TGTGCCAGCAGTGAGCAGAGAGGGACTGAAGCTTTCTTT. This codes for CASSEQRGTEAFF.

This chain links TRBV7-9 with TRBJ1-2, with 7 positions matching TRBD1. The junction had 5 bases not matched to a gene; V was cut back by 0 bases and J by 7 bases. From germline, CDR1 is SEHNR and CDR2 FQNEAQ (reference sequence). The length of the CDR3 is 14 residues. CDR3 residues: CASSLAGQLTGYTF. Written as DNA, the CDR3 is TGTGCCAGCAGCTTAGCGGGACAGCTTACTGGCTACACCTTC.